One and the same sample provided the 29 T cell receptor beta chains below, sequenced in a study of blood T cells in healthy people across ages. Combining a sample-barcoded 5' primer with a J-beta primer mix, a second PCR ran for roughly 7 to 11 cycles. MiXCR, applied by TCRdb to the 5' RACE reads, yields one record per CDR3 protein. The top ten hold around 13% of the sample, which has 950,000 to 1,200,000 distinct CDR3 sequences, about two fifths seen once. Sequenced: blood. The receptors were gathered from a man between 18 and 35 years old in good health.

The chain combines TRBV10-3 with TRBJ1-5; D perhaps matches TRBD1 (5 bases). The V gene's germline CDR1 is ENHRY and CDR2 SYGVKD. The V gene lost 0 bases and the J gene lost 9 bases, with 9 bases spanning the gap. There are 13 residues in the CDR3. CDR3 nucleotides: TGTGCCATCAGTGAGTCGACAGTACGGCCCCAGCATTTT. It specifies CAISESTVRPQHF.

This clonotype was counted at least ten times. The V call is TRBV5-1, the J call TRBJ2-1; possible D gene TRBD1, 8 bases. CDR1 and CDR2 from the germline V gene are SGHRS and YFSETQ. V was cut by 4 bases and J by 5 bases, with 16 bases left in between. The CDR3 spans 15 residues. Here the CDR3 DNA reads TGCGCCAGCAGCCAACAGGGGGGGCCGAACAATGAGCAGTTCTTC. It is translated as CASSQQGGPNNEQFF.

This clonotype was recorded a few times. The rearrangement joins TRBV20-1 to TRBJ1-4, with 10 bases aligning to TRBD1. This CDR3 spans 14 amino acids. After removal of 1 base from V and 8 bases from J, the junction contained 4 bases not matched to a gene. The V gene's germline CDR1 is DFQATT and CDR2 SNEGSKA (reference sequence). The CDR3 reads CSARASDRGEKLFF. The CDR3, as DNA: TGCAGTGCTAGAGCATCGGACAGGGGGGAAAAACTGTTTTTT.

This clonotype was picked up a small number of times. The chain couples TRBV20-1 to TRBJ2-3, with D perhaps TRBD1 (6 bases). V shed 1 base and J shed 0 bases, with 20 bases lying between them. The CDR3 length is 18 residues. Germline lookup yields CDR1 DFQATT and CDR2 SNEGSKA (reference sequence). In nucleotides, the CDR3 is TGCAGTGCTAGAGGAGGGGGTCGGGGTGCCCCTAGCACAGATACGCAGTATTTT. It specifies CSARGGGRGAPSTDTQYF.

The V and J genes are TRBV10-3 and TRBJ2-2; D uncertain. Per the germline V gene, CDR1 is ENHRY and CDR2 is SYGVKD. CDR3 size: 15 residues. Between the trimmed V and J ends, which lost 2 bases and 0 bases, there was a span of 7 bases. The CDR3 protein is CAISEPRANTGELFF. The CDR3 DNA follows: TGTGCCATCAGTGAGCCTCGAGCGAACACCGGGGAGCTGTTTTTT.

In this sample, this clonotype turned up a few times. V is TRBV10-3 and J is TRBJ1-4; 8 bases agree with TRBD1. CDR1 and CDR2 from the germline V gene are ENHRY and SYGVKD. Trimming cost V 0 bases and J 0 bases; bases outside gene matches: 3. The CDR3 covers 17 residues. The CDR3 protein is CAISESGTGATNEKLFF. The CDR3 DNA reads as TGTGCCATCAGTGAGTCAGGGACAGGTGCAACTAATGAAAAACTGTTTTTT.

This clonotype has at least ten counts. The rearrangement joins TRBV29-1 to TRBJ1-2, with TRBD1 matching over 9 bases. The V gene end was trimmed by 8 bases and the J gene end by 4 bases; junction bases not matched to a gene: 8. Germline-derived CDR1 and CDR2 are SQVTM and ANQGSEA. The CDR3 totals 13 residues. CDR3 DNA: TGCAGCTCCCCGACAGGGGGACCCTATGGCTACACCTTC. It codes for CSSPTGGPYGYTF.

This clonotype was observed a few times. This chain joins TRBV11-1 and TRBJ2-5; 8 bases are a match to TRBD1. The germline V gene encodes CDR1 SGHAT and CDR2 FQDESV (reference sequence). J lost 11 bases, V lost 3 bases, and 14 bases had no gene match. The CDR3 runs 15 residues. The CDR3 sequence: CASSFGQGTRDEQYF. The CDR3, as DNA: TGTGCCAGCAGCTTTGGACAGGGTACGAGAGATGAGCAGTACTTC.

The sample holds one count of this clonotype. A read error may account for a junction end that differs from germline. The rearrangement uses TRBV29-1 and TRBJ2-5; D may be TRBD1 or TRBD2 (5 bases each). The CDR3 extends over 13 amino acids. Germline V gene data show CDR1 as SQVTM and CDR2 as ANQGSEA. Written as DNA, the CDR3 is TGCAGCGTTGACTACGGGGCCCAAGAGACTCAGTACTTC. Protein product: CSVDYGAQETQYF. Using reference TRBV29-1 and TRBJ2-5 for the parts outside the CDR3, the full variable domain is SAVISQKPSRDICQRGTSLTIQCQVDSQVTMMFWYRQQPGQSLTLIATANQGSEATYESGFVIDKFPISRPNLTFSTLTVSNMSPEDSSIYLCSVDYGAQETQYFGPGTRLLVL.

This clonotype was seen a handful of times. The chain links TRBV12-3 or TRBV12-4 to TRBJ1-5; no firm D call. The V end was cut by 3 bases, the J end by 1 base, with 10 bases between. The CDR3 covers 15 residues. This CDR3 reads CASSFGSQSNQPQHF. The CDR3 coding sequence is TGTGCCAGCAGTTTCGGCAGCCAAAGCAATCAGCCCCAGCATTTT.

The gene calls are TRBV20-1 and TRBJ2-7; tentative D call: TRBD1 (6 bases). Germline lookup yields CDR1 DFQATT and CDR2 SNEGSKA (reference sequence). V dropped 6 bases and J dropped 1 base, with 10 bases sitting between them. CDR3 length equals 12 residues. This CDR3 is CSARGTSYEQYF. Here the CDR3 DNA reads TGCAGTGCCCGAGGGACATCCTACGAGCAGTACTTC.

The chain has TRBV7-8 and TRBJ2-3; D might be TRBD2 (6 bases). V was shortened by 1 base and J by 1 base, with 15 bases between the two germline ends. Germline V lookup: CDR1 SGHVS, CDR2 FQNEAQ. The CDR3 consists of 17 residues. The CDR3 reads CASSLDRSRGGTDTQYF. DNA of the CDR3: TGTGCCAGCAGCTTAGATCGTTCGCGGGGAGGCACAGATACGCAGTATTTT.

This clonotype occurred once. A junction end diverges from the germline sequence, so it may reflect a read error. This rearrangement joins TRBV6-5 to TRBJ1-1, with D unresolved. CDR1 and CDR2 from the germline V gene are MNHEY and SVGAGI. The CDR3 has 15 residues. This CDR3 reads CASSYAPGMKTEAFF. As DNA, the CDR3 is TGTGCCAGCAGTTACGCGCCGGGAATGAAGACTGAAGCTTTCTTT.

This clonotype was recorded a few times. The rearrangement links TRBV7-6 to TRBJ1-5; TRBD1 is a possible D gene (5 bases). The germline V and J ends were trimmed by 1 base and 4 bases, with 11 bases remaining between them. The CDR3 contains 15 residues. Germline V gene lookup returns CDR1 SGHVS and CDR2 FNYEAQ. CDR3 nucleotides: TGTGCCAGCAGCTTAGTGGGGGGTGATAATCAGCCCCAGCATTTT. Translated, it gives CASSLVGGDNQPQHF.

V usage is TRBV5-4 and J usage is TRBJ1-1; no definite D call. The V end lost 7 bases, the J end lost 4 bases, and 11 bases lay between the germline ends. The CDR3 covers 12 residues. The germline CDR1 and CDR2 sequences are SGHNT and YYREEE (reference sequence). This chain's CDR3 is CASPSRGTEAFF. The DNA for the CDR3 is TGTGCCAGCCCAAGCCGGGGCACTGAAGCTTTCTTT.

The chain combines TRBV28 with TRBJ2-7; maybe TRBD1 (6 bases). CDR3 size: 17 residues. Per the germline V gene, CDR1 is MDHEN and CDR2 is SYDVKM. Trimming removed 1 base from V and 4 bases from J, with 20 bases in between. Written as DNA, the CDR3 is TGTGCCAGCAGTTTATCGGGATATGGCAGGGGTTCGTACGAGCAGTACTTC. This gives the protein CASSLSGYGRGSYEQYF.

This clonotype was detected a few times. V usage is TRBV11-1 and J usage is TRBJ2-1; TRBD2 might be the D (6 bases). Trimming shortened V by 5 bases and J by 5 bases, and 16 bases separated the two germline ends. The germline V gene encodes CDR1 SGHAT and CDR2 FQDESV (reference sequence). The length of the CDR3 is 15 residues. The CDR3 reads CASSRRGTPDNEQFF. The CDR3 region has the DNA TGTGCCAGCAGCCGACGGGGGACGCCGGACAATGAGCAGTTCTTC. The complete variable domain, with remaining parts taken from reference TRBV11-1 and TRBJ2-1, reads EAEVAQSPRYKITEKSQAVAFWCDPISGHATLYWYRQILGQGPELLVQFQDESVVDDSQLPKDRFSAERLKGVDSTLKIQPAELGDSAMYLCASSRRGTPDNEQFFGPGTRLTVL.

Note on this clonotype: A much larger clonotype is one base distant, so this may be a read error. V and J are TRBV29-1 and TRBJ2-5, with D unresolved. Germline V CDR1 and CDR2: SQVTM, ANQGSEA. Trimming left V 7 bases short and J 11 bases short, with 17 bases between. The CDR3 is 11 amino acids. CDR3 amino acids: CSGVELNEQYF. CDR3 DNA sequence: TGCAGCGGGGTCGAGTTGAATGAGCAGTACTTC. Full variable domain (rest looked up from reference TRBV29-1 and TRBJ2-5): SAVISQKPSRDICQRGTSLTIQCQVDSQVTMMFWYRQQPGQSLTLIATANQGSEATYESGFVIDKFPISRPNLTFSTLTVSNMSPEDSSIYLCSGVELNEQYFGPGTRLLVL.

This chain joins TRBV10-3 and TRBJ1-3; a possible D gene is TRBD1 (5 bases). This CDR3 comprises 16 residues. Germline CDR1 ENHRY, CDR2 SYGVKD. V lost 5 bases to trimming and J lost 1 base, with 15 bases between them. In DNA form, the CDR3 reads TGTGCCATCAGTCAAAGGGACGGGGGTTCTGGAAACACCATATATTTT. Translating gives CAISQRDGGSGNTIYF.

The chain employs TRBV20-1 and TRBJ2-3; D tentatively fits TRBD1 or TRBD2 (6 bases each). Germline V gene sequence: CDR1 DFQATT, CDR2 SNEGSKA (reference sequence). This CDR3 has 14 amino acids. V was pared by 6 bases and J by 3 bases, with 16 bases between. The DNA for the CDR3 is TGCAGTGCCCGGAGGGGACACCCAACAGATACGCAGTATTTT. Encoded protein: CSARRGHPTDTQYF.

This clonotype was observed a few times. This rearrangement joins TRBV7-9 to TRBJ2-1, with D possibly being TRBD1 or TRBD2 (6 bases each). The CDR3 is 11 residues long. The V end was cut by 6 bases, the J end by 11 bases, with 11 bases between. Germline lookup yields CDR1 SEHNR and CDR2 FQNEAQ (reference sequence). CDR3: CASSDRGQQFF. The CDR3 DNA reads TGTGCCAGCAGTGATCGGGGGCAGCAGTTCTTC. Together with reference TRBV7-9 and TRBJ2-1, the CDR3 gives the full variable domain: DTGVSQNPRHKITKRGQNVTFRCDPISEHNRLYWYRQTLGQGPEFLTYFQNEAQLEKSRLLSDRFSAERPKGSFSTLEIQRTEQGDSAMYLCASSDRGQQFFGPGTRLTVL.

V is TRBV11-2 and J is TRBJ1-1; D not certain. The CDR3 is 14 residues long. V shed 1 base and J shed 7 bases, with 13 bases lying between them. The germline V gene encodes CDR1 SGHAT and CDR2 FQNNGV. CDR3 residues: CASSLASGRDEAFF. As DNA, the CDR3 is TGTGCCAGCAGCTTAGCTAGCGGGAGGGATGAAGCTTTCTTT. The whole variable domain, filled in from reference TRBV11-2 and TRBJ1-1, reads EAGVAQSPRYKIIEKRQSVAFWCNPISGHATLYWYQQILGQGPKLLIQFQNNGVVDDSQLPKDRFSAERLKGVDSTLKIQPAKLEDSAVYLCASSLASGRDEAFFGQGTRLTVV.

DNA of the CDR3: TGTGCCAGCAGCTTAGCAAGGGGGGCAGGGACGGAAAAACTGTTTTTT. Its translation: CASSLARGAGTEKLFF. The rearrangement joins TRBV7-2 to TRBJ1-4; maybe TRBD1 (6 bases). This CDR3 contains 16 residues. Trimming cost V 0 bases and J 8 bases, with 16 bases left between them. The V gene's germline CDR1 is SGHTA and CDR2 FQGNSA.

The CDR3 nucleotides read TGTGCCACCAAAGGGGGCGGCCGCTACGAGCAGTACTTC. Its translation: CATKGGGRYEQYF. The rearrangement uses TRBV15 and TRBJ2-7; 7 bases align to TRBD1. The V gene end was trimmed by 7 bases and the J gene end by 3 bases; junction bases not matched to a gene: 6. The germline V gene encodes CDR1 LNHNV and CDR2 YYDKDF (reference sequence). The CDR3 spans 13 residues.

The gene calls are TRBV12-3 or TRBV12-4 and TRBJ1-1; D gene unclear. This CDR3 contains 13 residues. Between the trimmed V and J ends, which lost 8 bases and 2 bases, there was a span of 12 bases. The CDR3 sequence is CASVTEPNTEAFF. For the CDR3, the DNA is TGTGCCAGCGTCACGGAACCCAACACTGAAGCTTTCTTT.

This clonotype was found a few times. The V gene is TRBV29-1, the J gene TRBJ2-5; perhaps TRBD2 as D (6 bases). The CDR3 contains 13 residues. Germline V gene data show CDR1 as SQVTM and CDR2 as ANQGSEA. Deletions cut 4 bases from V and 3 bases from J, with 12 bases between. The DNA of the CDR3 is TGCAGCGTTGTCCCGGGGGTTAAAGAGACCCAGTACTTC. Its protein is CSVVPGVKETQYF.

The chain uses TRBV2 and TRBJ2-5; D is unclear. The J call may be faulty, since TRBJ2-7 better matches the DNA end. The CDR3 spans 12 residues. Germline CDR1 and CDR2: SNHLY and FYNNEI. Here the CDR3 reads CASSDNSYEQYF. DNA for the CDR3: TGTGCCAGCAGCGACAACTCCTACGAGCAGTACTTC.

This chain connects TRBV5-1 to TRBJ2-5; 7 bases match TRBD2. Unmatched junction bases numbered 12, after V lost 4 bases and J lost 3 bases. This CDR3 has 16 residues. Germline CDR1 is SGHRS and CDR2 is YFSETQ. The CDR3 sequence: CASSRTSLAREETQYF. For the CDR3, the DNA is TGCGCCAGCAGCAGGACGTCACTAGCGCGGGAAGAGACCCAGTACTTC.

This clonotype occurred a few times. The CDR3 sequence: CSAPRVGTKFEAFF. CDR3 nucleotide sequence: TGCAGTGCCCCTAGGGTGGGGACCAAATTTGAAGCTTTCTTT. This chain uses TRBV20-1 with TRBJ1-1; D might be TRBD1 (5 bases). V was clipped by 6 bases and J by 7 bases, with 21 bases between them. Germline lookup yields CDR1 DFQATT and CDR2 SNEGSKA (reference sequence). The CDR3 runs to 14 residues.